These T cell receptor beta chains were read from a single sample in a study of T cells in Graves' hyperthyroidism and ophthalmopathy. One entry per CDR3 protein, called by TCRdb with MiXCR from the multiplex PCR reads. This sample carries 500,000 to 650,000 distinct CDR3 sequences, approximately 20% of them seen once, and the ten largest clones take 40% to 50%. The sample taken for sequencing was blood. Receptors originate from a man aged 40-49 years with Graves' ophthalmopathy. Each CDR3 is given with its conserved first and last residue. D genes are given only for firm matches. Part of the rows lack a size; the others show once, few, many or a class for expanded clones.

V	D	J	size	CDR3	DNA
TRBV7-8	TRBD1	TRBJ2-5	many	CASSPRTGQGQETQYF	TGTGCCAGCAGCCCACGAACAGGACAGGGGCAAGAGACCCAGTACTTC
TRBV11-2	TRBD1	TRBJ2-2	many	CASSPPGQTRELFF	TGTGCCAGCAGCCCCCCGGGACAGACAAGGGAGCTGTTTTTT
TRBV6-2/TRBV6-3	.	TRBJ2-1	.	CASTQGGYEQFF	TGTGCCAGCACCCAGGGGGGTTATGAGCAGTTCTTC
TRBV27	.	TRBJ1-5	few	CASRRRGQPQHF	TGTGCCAGCAGGAGGAGAGGTCAGCCCCAGCATTTT
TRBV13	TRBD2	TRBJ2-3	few	CASSSHRTSGGAGTDTQYF	TGTGCCAGCAGCTCCCATCGGACTAGCGGGGGGGCCGGCACAGATACGCAGTATTTT
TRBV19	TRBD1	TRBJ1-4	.	CASRDRGGDEKLFF	TGTGCCAGTAGGGACAGGGGCGGAGATGAAAAACTGTTTTTT
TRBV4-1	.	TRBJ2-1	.	CASSPTGGISYNEQFF	TGCGCCAGCAGCCCTACTGGGGGAATATCCTACAATGAGCAGTTCTTC
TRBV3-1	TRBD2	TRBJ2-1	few	CASSPGLAVGNEQFF	TGTGCCAGCAGCCCCGGACTAGCGGTTGGCAATGAGCAGTTCTTC
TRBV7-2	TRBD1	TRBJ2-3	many	CASIRDRGNTDTQYF	TGTGCCAGCATCCGGGACAGGGGTAACACAGATACGCAGTATTTT
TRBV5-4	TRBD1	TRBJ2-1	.	CASSRPGQGFSSYNEQFF	TGTGCCAGCAGCAGGCCGGGACAGGGATTTAGCTCCTACAATGAGCAGTTCTTC
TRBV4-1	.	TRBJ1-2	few	CASSQEGQGWPGGYTF	TGCGCCAGCAGCCAAGAAGGGCAGGGATGGCCTGGTGGCTACACCTTC
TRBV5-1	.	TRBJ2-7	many	CASSFQGKREQYF	TGCGCCAGCAGCTTCCAGGGTAAGCGCGAGCAGTACTTC
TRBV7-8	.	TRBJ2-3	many	CASSARQVTDTQYF	TGTGCCAGCAGCGCCCGACAGGTGACAGATACGCAGTATTTT
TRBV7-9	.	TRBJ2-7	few	CASSLALPQGSEQYF	TGTGCCAGCAGCTTAGCCCTTCCCCAGGGCTCCGAGCAGTACTTC
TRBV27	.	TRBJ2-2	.	CASSSDQTNTGELFF	TGTGCCAGCAGTTCGGACCAGACCAACACCGGGGAGCTGTTTTTT
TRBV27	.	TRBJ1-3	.	CASRGGLSGNTIYF	TGTGCCAGCAGGGGGGGCCTCTCTGGAAACACCATATATTTT
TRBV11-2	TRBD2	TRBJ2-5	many	CASSLRSAGSQETQYF	TGTGCCAGCAGCTTACGTTCAGCGGGGAGCCAAGAGACCCAGTACTTC
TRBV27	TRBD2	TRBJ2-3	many	CASSLLAGRTDTQYF	TGTGCCAGCAGTTTATTAGCGGGGCGCACAGATACGCAGTATTTT
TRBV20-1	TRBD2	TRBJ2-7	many	CSARDASGSSYEQYF	TGCAGTGCTAGAGATGCGAGCGGGAGCTCCTACGAGCAGTACTTC
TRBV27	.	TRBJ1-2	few	CASSLSARGSTYGYTF	TGTGCCAGCAGTTTATCGGCGAGGGGGTCTACCTATGGCTACACCTTC
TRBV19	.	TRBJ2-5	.	CASSPLRDGGQETQYF	TGTGCCAGTAGTCCTCTTCGGGACGGCGGACAAGAGACCCAGTACTTC
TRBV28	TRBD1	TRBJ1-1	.	CASSSGGTGAYTEAFF	TGTGCCAGCTCCTCTGGGGGGACAGGGGCGTACACTGAAGCTTTCTTT
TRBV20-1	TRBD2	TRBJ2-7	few	CSASSGGAAGQREQYF	TGCAGTGCTTCTAGCGGGGGGGCGGCGGGTCAGCGGGAGCAGTACTTC
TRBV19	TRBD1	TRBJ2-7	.	CANSKPGQGTYEQYF	TGTGCCAATAGTAAACCGGGACAGGGGACCTACGAGCAGTACTTC
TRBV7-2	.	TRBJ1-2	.	CASSPTHGYGYTF	TGTGCCAGCAGCCCGACCCACGGCTATGGCTACACCTTC
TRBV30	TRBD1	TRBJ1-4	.	CAWARQGAHEKLFF	TGTGCCTGGGCCCGACAGGGGGCGCATGAAAAACTGTTTTTT
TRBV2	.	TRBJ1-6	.	CASSEAAVRGGSSPLHF	TGTGCCAGCAGTGAAGCGGCAGTCAGGGGCGGCAGTTCACCCCTCCACTTT
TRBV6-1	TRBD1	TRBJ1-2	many	CASRLTGALYGYTF	TGTGCCAGCAGACTGACAGGGGCCCTCTATGGCTACACCTTC
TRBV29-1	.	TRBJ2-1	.	CSVTGYNEQFF	TGCAGCGTCACAGGGTACAATGAGCAGTTCTTC
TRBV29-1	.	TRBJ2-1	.	CSVEDGTYNEQFF	TGCAGCGTTGAAGATGGGACTTACAATGAGCAGTTCTTC
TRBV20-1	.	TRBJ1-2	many	CSATGGFSDYGYTF	TGCAGTGCTACGGGCGGGTTTAGTGACTATGGCTACACCTTC
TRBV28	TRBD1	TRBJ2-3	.	CASSFRPGQISTDTQYF	TGTGCCAGCAGTTTCCGCCCGGGACAGATTAGCACAGATACGCAGTATTTT
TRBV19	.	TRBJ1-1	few	CASGERGWNTEAFF	TGTGCCAGTGGGGAACGCGGGTGGAACACTGAAGCTTTCTTT
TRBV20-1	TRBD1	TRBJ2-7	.	CSAFRTGAYEQYF	TGCAGTGCTTTCCGGACAGGAGCCTACGAGCAGTACTTC
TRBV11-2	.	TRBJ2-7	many	CASSISPYPQYEQYF	TGTGCCAGCAGCATCTCCCCCTATCCCCAGTACGAGCAGTACTTC
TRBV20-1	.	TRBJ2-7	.	CSAPGDTYYEQYF	TGCAGTGCCCCGGGAGATACCTACTACGAGCAGTACTTC
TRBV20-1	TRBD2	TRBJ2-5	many	CSAKLAGGQETQYF	TGCAGTGCAAAACTAGCGGGGGGACAAGAGACCCAGTACTTC
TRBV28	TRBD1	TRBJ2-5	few	CASSSGTGPPRSF	TGTGCCAGCAGTTCCGGGACAGGTCCCCCCCGTAGCTTC
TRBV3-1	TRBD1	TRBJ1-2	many	CASSPDRTNYGYTF	TGTGCCAGCAGCCCGGACAGGACGAACTATGGCTACACCTTC
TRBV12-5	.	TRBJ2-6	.	CASGLVLGGRGGSGANVLTF	TGTGCTAGTGGTTTGGTTTTAGGTGGCAGGGGGGGGTCTGGGGCCAACGTCCTGACTTTC
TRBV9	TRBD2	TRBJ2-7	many	CASSVGASGTYYEQYF	TGTGCCAGCAGCGTAGGGGCTAGCGGGACCTACTACGAGCAGTACTTC
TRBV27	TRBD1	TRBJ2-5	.	CASSEGQVEYF	TGTGCCAGCAGTGAGGGACAGGTCGAGTACTTC
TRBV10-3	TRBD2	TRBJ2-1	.	CASSHEMLAGGGNEQFF	TGTGCCAGCAGCCACGAGATGCTAGCGGGAGGGGGGAATGAGCAGTTCTTC
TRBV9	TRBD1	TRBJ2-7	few	CASSVESLPVGTGRYEQYF	TGTGCCAGCAGCGTAGAGTCATTACCGGTCGGGACAGGGCGGTACGAGCAGTACTTC